This T cell receptor beta chain derives from a study of post-analysis software for immune sequencing data. Across the whole study: Some patients lacked subtype; others had relapsing-remitting, secondary progressive or progressive-relapsing disease. General study findings and limits: When the samples were clustered directly with F measure, those that had been prepared in the same batch showed strong co-clustering. Comparison of patients with controls showed 4 to 6 TRBV segments more frequent in patients, TRBV5-6, TRBV5-1 and TRBV20-1 among them. Among multiple sclerosis patients, normalized Chao1 diversity was significantly below that of controls.

Trimming stripped 5 bases from V and 6 bases from J, with 11 bases between. This CDR3 spans 13 amino acids. The germline V gene has CDR1 SGHTA and CDR2 FQGNSA. This clonotype was observed once. The antigen remains undetermined. cDNA libraries of TCR beta carried unique molecular identifiers. TCRdb passed the PCR reads through MiXCR, listing each CDR3 protein once. The repertoire holds 820,000 or so distinct CDR3 sequences, with about 50% as singletons. This clonotype originated in a girl aged 5-17 years with multiple sclerosis. The rearrangement joins TRBV7-2 to TRBJ2-1; perhaps TRBD2 as D (5 bases). The sequenced sample was blood. The CDR3 DNA follows: TGTGCCAGCAGCACCGGGATCGGCAATGAGCAGTTCTTC. Residues: CASSTGIGNEQFF.